Listed here are 15 T cell receptor beta chains from one sample, sequenced in a study of early T cells in non-severe SARS-CoV-2 infection. Via MiXCR, TCRdb re-called the 5' RACE reads, giving one row per CDR3 protein. The top ten clones hold 21% of a sample with about 45,000 distinct CDR3 sequences, 11% of them seen once. Sample: whole blood. Receptors originate from an adult who was a healthcare worker with PCR-confirmed SARS-CoV-2 infection or an uninfected control (not recorded which).

This clonotype occurred a few times. The gene calls are TRBV11-2 and TRBJ2-3; no reliable D call. CDR1 is SGHAT and CDR2 is FQNNGV in the germline V gene. The CDR3 sequence is 12 residues long. The V end was cut by 1 base, the J end by 6 bases, with 5 bases between. The CDR3 loop reads CASSLVSDTQYF. The CDR3 DNA reads as TGTGCCAGCAGCTTAGTAAGCGATACGCAGTATTTT.

This clonotype has just a few counts. The genes are TRBV7-2 and TRBJ1-2; no clear D gene. The germline V gene encodes CDR1 SGHTA and CDR2 FQGNSA. Trimming stripped 3 bases from V and 12 bases from J, with 8 bases between. The CDR3 consists of 10 residues. The DNA for the CDR3 is TGTGCCAGCAGCTTCGCCGGGAACACCTTC. The encoded protein is CASSFAGNTF. The full variable domain, rest sourced from reference TRBV7-2 and TRBJ1-2, is GAGVSQSPSNKVTEKGKDVELRCDPISGHTALYWYRQSLGQGLEFLIYFQGNSAPDKSGLPSDRFSAERTGGSVSTLTIQRTQQEDSAVYLCASSFAGNTFGSGTRLTVV.

The chain has TRBV28 and TRBJ1-4; no definite D call. Trimming removed 2 bases at V and 7 bases at J, with 5 bases between. This CDR3 has 12 amino acids. From germline, CDR1 is MDHEN and CDR2 SYDVKM. The CDR3 nucleotides are TGTGCCAGCAGTTTAATTTTTGAAAAACTGTTTTTT. It translates to CASSLIFEKLFF.

This clonotype appeared a few times. The J gene is TRBJ2-2, the V gene TRBV5-1, with TRBD1 matching 8 bases. Germline lookup yields CDR1 SGHRS and CDR2 YFSETQ. V gave up 4 bases and J gave up 2 bases; unmatched junction bases: 7. CDR3 length: 16 amino acids. CDR3: CASSGDGQGNTGELFF. As DNA, the CDR3 is TGCGCCAGCAGCGGGGATGGACAGGGCAACACCGGGGAGCTGTTTTTT.

This clonotype was counted many times. The rearrangement uses TRBV14 and TRBJ2-1; TRBD2 might be the D (5 bases). Germline-derived CDR1 and CDR2 are SGHDN and FVKESK. V lost 4 bases and J lost 8, with 18 bases in between. This CDR3 comprises 15 residues. DNA of the CDR3: TGTGCCAGCAGCCCCGGGGTGGTGTTGTCTGATGAGCAGTTCTTC. Protein: CASSPGVVLSDEQFF.

The chain combines TRBV12-3 or TRBV12-4 with TRBJ1-3; D gene unclear. Trimming took 0 bases from V and 5 from J, leaving 5 bases between them. CDR3 size: 13 residues. The CDR3 loop reads CASSLARRNTIYF. DNA for the CDR3: TGTGCCAGCAGTTTAGCGAGGAGAAACACCATATATTTT.

This clonotype was detected many times. For the CDR3, the DNA is TGCAGTGCTAGACAGGGGAATAATGAAAAACTGTTTTTT. It codes for CSARQGNNEKLFF. The rearrangement uses TRBV20-1 and TRBJ1-4; tentatively, D is TRBD1 (6 bases). This CDR3 region has 13 residues. V lost 2 bases and J lost 4, with 8 bases in between. Per the germline V gene, CDR1 is DFQATT and CDR2 is SNEGSKA (reference sequence).

This clonotype was counted ten times or more. The chain employs TRBV7-9 and TRBJ2-7; 13 positions agree with TRBD2. Germline trimming cut 5 bases from V and 6 bases from J; bases unmatched to any gene: 7. The V gene's germline CDR1 is SEHNR and CDR2 FQNEAQ (reference sequence). This CDR3 region has 15 residues. In DNA form, the CDR3 reads TGTGCCAGCAGCCCCCGGACTAGCGGGGGCCTCGAGCAGTACTTC. This gives the protein CASSPRTSGGLEQYF.

This clonotype was seen ten or more times. The rearrangement uses TRBV7-6 and TRBJ2-3; D call uncertain. The germline V gene encodes CDR1 SGHVS and CDR2 FNYEAQ. The CDR3 is made up of 16 amino acids. Trimming took off 1 base at V and 2 bases at J, with 13 bases between the two ends. The CDR3 here is CASSLGRTKNTDTQYF. The DNA for the CDR3 is TGTGCCAGCAGCTTAGGCCGAACTAAGAACACAGATACGCAGTATTTT.

J is TRBJ2-2 and V is TRBV28, with 8 bases that match TRBD1. Germline V gene data show CDR1 as MDHEN and CDR2 as SYDVKM. The CDR3 length is 17 residues. Trimming at V came to 2 bases and at J to 4 bases, leaving 9 bases not matched to a gene. Written as DNA, the CDR3 is TGTGCCAGCAGTTTAATCCCGGGACAGGACCTCACCGGGGAGCTGTTTTTT. Translating it yields CASSLIPGQDLTGELFF. Full variable domain (missing parts from reference TRBV28 and TRBJ2-2): DVKVTQSSRYLVKRTGEKVFLECVQDMDHENMFWYRQDPGLGLRLIYFSYDVKMKEKGDIPEGYSVSREKKERFSLILESASTNQTSMYLCASSLIPGQDLTGELFFGEGSRLTVL.

This clonotype was observed a few times. Here the CDR3 DNA reads TGTGCCAGCAGTTTCGGGTACAATGAGCAGTTCTTC. Its translation is CASSFGYNEQFF. This chain links TRBV12-3 or TRBV12-4 with TRBJ2-1, with unresolved D. Trimming took off 3 bases at V and 4 bases at J, with 4 bases between the two ends. The length of the CDR3 is 12 residues.

This clonotype occurred many times. V gene TRBV14 combines with J gene TRBJ2-7, with a possible D match to TRBD2 (6 bases). V gave up 2 bases and J gave up 3 bases, with 17 bases separating them. Germline V CDR1 and CDR2: SGHDN, FVKESK. This CDR3 spans 16 amino acids. CDR3 nucleotide sequence: TGTGCCAGCAGCCAACGTGGTGCGGGATCGTTCTACGAGCAGTACTTC. Its protein product is CASSQRGAGSFYEQYF.

A word on this clonotype: Being one base from a much bigger clone, this may be a read error. The V gene is TRBV28, the J gene TRBJ1-5, with TRBD1 matching over 7 bases. CDR1 MDHEN and CDR2 SYDVKM come from the germline V gene. This CDR3 has 14 amino acids. Here the CDR3 reads CVSSFTGGNQPQHF. The DNA of the CDR3 is TGTGTCAGCAGTTTCACAGGGGGCAATCAGCCCCAGCATTTT. Looking up the rest from reference TRBV28 and TRBJ1-5 gives the full variable domain: DVKVTQSSRYLVKRTGEKVFLECVQDMDHENMFWYRQDPGLGLRLIYFSYDVKMKEKGDIPEGYSVSREKKERFSLILESASTNQTSMYLCVSSFTGGNQPQHFGDGTRLSIL.

This clonotype was picked up a small number of times. The chain couples TRBV29-1 to TRBJ2-1; 9 nucleotides agree with TRBD2. The CDR3 extends over 17 amino acids. From germline, CDR1 is SQVTM and CDR2 ANQGSEA. V was clipped by 7 bases and J by 0 bases; unmatched bases: 13. The CDR3 DNA follows: TGCAGCGGGGGCCTAGCGGGGAGGGGTTCCTCCTACAATGAGCAGTTCTTC. Translated: CSGGLAGRGSSYNEQFF.

The rearrangement joins TRBV3-1 to TRBJ2-7; D perhaps matches TRBD2 (6 bases). The V gene's germline CDR1 is LGHDT and CDR2 YNNKEL (reference sequence). This CDR3 region has 14 residues. Trimming took 1 base from V and 5 from J, leaving 12 bases between them. The CDR3 DNA reads TGTGCCAGCAGCCAAGCGGGAGTGAACGACGAGCAGTACTTC. Its protein is CASSQAGVNDEQYF.